A single sample is the source of the 9 T cell receptor beta chains below, sequenced in a study of beta chain features in type 1 diabetes. Expressed TCRB transcripts were sequenced after all isolated RNA was converted to cDNA. The data were produced by immunoSEQ multiplex PCR, yet TCRdb's version contains in-frame clones alone and is incomplete. The sample includes under 500,000 clones, over 25% of them seen just once. The sequencing input was naive CD4+ T cells from blood. The receptors shown here come from a man younger than 35 in good health.

The chain couples TRBV30 to TRBJ2-5, with 10 bases lining up with TRBD1. CDR1 GTSNPN and CDR2 SVGIG come from the germline V gene (reference sequence). The CDR3 sequence is 13 residues long. Trimming removed 8 bases from V and 4 bases from J; junction bases left unmatched: 7. CDR3 loop: CARATGGVETQYF. CDR3 nucleotide sequence: TGTGCCCGGGCGACAGGGGGCGTAGAGACCCAGTACTTC.

This clone turned up a few times. The V call is TRBV29-1, the J call TRBJ2-1; 8 nucleotides align to TRBD1. There are 13 residues in the CDR3. The V gene's germline CDR1 is SQVTM and CDR2 ANQGSEA. V was clipped by 8 bases and J by 9 bases; unmatched bases: 12. DNA for the CDR3: TGCAGCACCCACAGGGGGTTGATTCTTGAGCAGTTCTTC. This translates into CSTHRGLILEQFF.

The chain is built from TRBV30 and TRBJ2-6; a possible D gene is TRBD1 (5 bases). Looked up from germline, CDR1 is GTSNPN and CDR2 is SVGIG (reference sequence). V shed 4 bases and J shed 0 bases, with 19 bases lying between them. The length of the CDR3 is 18 residues. The CDR3 sequence is CAWTSHGRAFSGANVLTF. In DNA form, the CDR3 reads TGTGCCTGGACCTCCCATGGCAGGGCCTTCTCTGGGGCCAACGTCCTGACTTTC.

This clone was picked up a small number of times. V usage is TRBV9 and J usage is TRBJ2-7; TRBD2 aligns across 8 bases. This CDR3 is 14 amino acids long. Trimming removed 1 base from V and 9 bases from J; junction bases left unmatched: 9. The germline CDR1 and CDR2 sequences are SGDLS and YYNGEE. The CDR3 DNA follows: TGTGCCAGCAGCGTAAGCGGGAGTGGGGCGCGGCAGTACTTC. This sequence encodes CASSVSGSGARQYF.

This clone was seen only a few times. The chain has TRBV10-3 and TRBJ2-2; D unresolved. CDR3 size: 13 residues. The ends were cut back, 4 bases at V and 4 bases at J, with 7 bases in the middle. CDR1 is ENHRY, CDR2 SYGVKD, per germline. Here the CDR3 DNA reads TGTGCCATCAGTGGCGGCTTCACCGGGGAGCTGTTTTTT. Translation: CAISGGFTGELFF.

The sample holds a few counts of this clone. V usage is TRBV9 and J usage is TRBJ2-1, with D perhaps assigned TRBD1 or TRBD2 (6 bases each). This CDR3 contains 14 residues. Trimming shortened V by 7 bases and J by 7 bases, and 18 bases separated the two germline ends. Germline V lookup: CDR1 SGDLS, CDR2 YYNGEE. The CDR3 reads CASSRGTTGNEQFF. CDR3 nucleotides: TGTGCCAGCTCTCGGGGGACCACAGGGAATGAGCAGTTCTTC. Full variable domain (rest looked up from reference TRBV9 and TRBJ2-1): DSGVTQTPKHLITATGQRVTLRCSPRSGDLSVYWYQQSLDQGLQFLIQYYNGEERAKGNILERFSAQQFPDLHSELNLSSLELGDSALYFCASSRGTTGNEQFFGPGTRLTVL.

This clone was seen a few times. The chain couples TRBV7-9 to TRBJ2-1; TRBD2 agrees at 12 bases. The CDR3 has 15 amino acids. Germline CDR1 is SEHNR and CDR2 is FQNEAQ (reference sequence). Trimming removed 4 bases from V and 10 bases from J; junction bases left unmatched: 8. Here the CDR3 DNA reads TGTGCCAGCAGCTCCCGGACTAGCGGGAAAGGAGAGCAGTTCTTC. Its protein product is CASSSRTSGKGEQFF.

V usage is TRBV19 and J usage is TRBJ1-5; maybe TRBD1 (6 bases). The germline gives CDR1 LNHDA, CDR2 SQIVND (reference sequence). The length of the CDR3 is 16 residues. Trimming cost V 5 bases and J 0 bases, with 14 bases left between them. Here the CDR3 DNA reads TGTGCCAGTAGTCACAGGGAAATCTATAGCAATCAGCCCCAGCATTTT. Protein: CASSHREIYSNQPQHF.

The rearrangement uses TRBV30 and TRBJ2-7; 11 bases match TRBD1. The junction had 11 bases not matched to a gene; V was cut back by 4 bases and J by 3 bases. The CDR3 extends over 16 amino acids. CDR1 is GTSNPN and CDR2 is SVGIG in the germline V gene (reference sequence). CDR3 sequence: CAWTVGTGGKYYEQYF. CDR3 sequence (DNA): TGTGCCTGGACCGTTGGGACAGGGGGAAAATACTACGAGCAGTACTTC.